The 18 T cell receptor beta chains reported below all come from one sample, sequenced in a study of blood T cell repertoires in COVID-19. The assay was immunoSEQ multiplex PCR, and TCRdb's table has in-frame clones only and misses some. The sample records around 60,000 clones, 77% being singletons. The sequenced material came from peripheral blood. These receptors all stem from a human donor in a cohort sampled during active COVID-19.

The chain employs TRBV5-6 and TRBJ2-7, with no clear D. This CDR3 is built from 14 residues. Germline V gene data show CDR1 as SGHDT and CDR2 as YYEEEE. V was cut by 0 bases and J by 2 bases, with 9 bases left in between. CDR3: CASSLVGSAYEQYF. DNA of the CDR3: TGTGCCAGCAGCTTGGTTGGCAGCGCCTACGAGCAGTACTTC.

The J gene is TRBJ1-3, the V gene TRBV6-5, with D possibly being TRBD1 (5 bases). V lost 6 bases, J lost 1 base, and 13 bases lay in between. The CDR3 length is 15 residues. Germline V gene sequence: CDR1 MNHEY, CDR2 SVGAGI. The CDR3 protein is CASSFSPGSGNTIYF. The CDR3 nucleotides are TGTGCCAGCAGCTTTTCCCCAGGGTCTGGAAACACCATATATTTT.

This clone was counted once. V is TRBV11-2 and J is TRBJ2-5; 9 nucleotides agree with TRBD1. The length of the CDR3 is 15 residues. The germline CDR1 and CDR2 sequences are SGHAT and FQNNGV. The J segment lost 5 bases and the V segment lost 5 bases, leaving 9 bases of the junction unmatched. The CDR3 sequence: CASSRRTGVTETQYF. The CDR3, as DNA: TGTGCCAGCAGCAGAAGGACAGGGGTAACTGAGACCCAGTACTTC.

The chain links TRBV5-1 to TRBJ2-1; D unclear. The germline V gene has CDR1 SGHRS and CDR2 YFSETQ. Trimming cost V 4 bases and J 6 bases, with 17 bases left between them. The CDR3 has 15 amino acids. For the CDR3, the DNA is TGCGCCAGCAGCGATAACCCCCTGGCAGGCAATGAGCAGTTCTTC. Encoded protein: CASSDNPLAGNEQFF.

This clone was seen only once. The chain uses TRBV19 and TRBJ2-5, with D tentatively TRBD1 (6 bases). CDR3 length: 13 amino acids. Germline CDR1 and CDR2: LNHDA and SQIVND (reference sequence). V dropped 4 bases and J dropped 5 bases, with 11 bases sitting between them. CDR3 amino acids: CASSTGVRETQYF. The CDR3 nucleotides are TGTGCCAGTAGTACAGGGGTCCGTGAGACCCAGTACTTC.

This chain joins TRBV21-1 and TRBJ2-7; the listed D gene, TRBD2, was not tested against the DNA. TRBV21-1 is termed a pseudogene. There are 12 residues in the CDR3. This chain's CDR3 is CASSRGGFLQYF. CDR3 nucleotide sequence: TGTGCCAGCAGCAGGGGGGGGTTTTTGCAGTACTTC.

The DNA for the CDR3 is TGTGCCAGCAGCTTTGGCCACTCTGGGGCCAACGTCCTGACTTTC. Translation gives CASSFGHSGANVLTF. The J gene is TRBJ2-6, the V gene TRBV11-3, with unresolved D. Germline V gene data show CDR1 as SGHNT and CDR2 as YENEEA. V lost 3 bases, J lost 0 bases, and 6 bases lay in between. This CDR3 is built from 15 residues.

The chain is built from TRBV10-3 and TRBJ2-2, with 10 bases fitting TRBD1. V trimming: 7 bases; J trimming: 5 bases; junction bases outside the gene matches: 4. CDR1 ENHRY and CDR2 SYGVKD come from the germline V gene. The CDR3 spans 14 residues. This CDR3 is CAITWGQGTGELFF. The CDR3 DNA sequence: TGTGCCATCACTTGGGGACAGGGGACCGGGGAGCTGTTTTTT.

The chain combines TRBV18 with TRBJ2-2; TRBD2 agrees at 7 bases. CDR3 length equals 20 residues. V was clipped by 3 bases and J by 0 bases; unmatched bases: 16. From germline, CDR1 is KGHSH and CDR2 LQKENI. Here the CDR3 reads CASSPTFREGRNANTGELFF. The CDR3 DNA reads TGTGCCAGCTCACCGACTTTTAGGGAGGGTCGAAACGCGAACACCGGGGAGCTGTTTTTT.

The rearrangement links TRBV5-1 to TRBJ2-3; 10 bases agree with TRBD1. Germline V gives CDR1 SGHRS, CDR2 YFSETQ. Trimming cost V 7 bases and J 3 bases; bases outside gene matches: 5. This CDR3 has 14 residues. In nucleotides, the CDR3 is TGCGCCAGCCGCTGGGACAGGGGAACAGATACGCAGTATTTT. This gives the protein CASRWDRGTDTQYF. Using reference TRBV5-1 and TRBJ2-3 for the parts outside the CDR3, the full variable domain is KAGVTQTPRYLIKTRGQQVTLSCSPISGHRSVSWYQQTPGQGLQFLFEYFSETQRNKGNFPGRFSGRQFSNSRSEMNVSTLELGDSALYLCASRWDRGTDTQYFGPGTRLTVL.

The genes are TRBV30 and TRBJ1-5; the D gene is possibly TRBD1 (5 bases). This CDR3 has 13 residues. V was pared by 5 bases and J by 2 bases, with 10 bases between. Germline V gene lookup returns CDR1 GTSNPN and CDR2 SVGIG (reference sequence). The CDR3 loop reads CAWALGRNQPQHF. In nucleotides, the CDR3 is TGTGCCTGGGCCTTGGGGCGCAATCAGCCCCAGCATTTT.

CDR3 residues: CASTYLSTNEKLFF. CDR3 in DNA: TGTGCCAGCACCTACCTCTCAACTAATGAAAAACTGTTTTTT. The rearrangement uses TRBV7-2 and TRBJ1-4; D unclear. The CDR3 loop spans 14 amino acids. The V end lost 7 bases, the J end lost 0 bases, and 9 bases lay between the germline ends. Germline CDR1 is SGHTA and CDR2 is FQGNSA. The full variable domain, rest sourced from reference TRBV7-2 and TRBJ1-4, is GAGVSQSPSNKVTEKGKDVELRCDPISGHTALYWYRQSLGQGLEFLIYFQGNSAPDKSGLPSDRFSAERTGGSVSTLTIQRTQQEDSAVYLCASTYLSTNEKLFFGSGTQLSVL.

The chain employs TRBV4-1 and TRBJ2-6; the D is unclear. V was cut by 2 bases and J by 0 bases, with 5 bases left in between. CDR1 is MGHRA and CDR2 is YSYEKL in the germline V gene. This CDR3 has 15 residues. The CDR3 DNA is TGCGCCAGCAGCCAATTTATCTCTGGGGCCAACGTCCTGACTTTC. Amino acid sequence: CASSQFISGANVLTF.

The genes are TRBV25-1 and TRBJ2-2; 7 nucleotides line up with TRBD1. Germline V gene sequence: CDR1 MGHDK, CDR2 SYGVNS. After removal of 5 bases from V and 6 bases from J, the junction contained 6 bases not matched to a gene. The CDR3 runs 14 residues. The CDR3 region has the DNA TGTGCCAGCAGTCTGGACAGGTGGGCCGGGGAGCTGTTTTTT. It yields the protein CASSLDRWAGELFF.

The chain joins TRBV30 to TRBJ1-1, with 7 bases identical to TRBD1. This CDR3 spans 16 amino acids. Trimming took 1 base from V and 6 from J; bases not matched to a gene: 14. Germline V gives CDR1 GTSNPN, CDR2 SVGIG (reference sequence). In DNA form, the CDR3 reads TGTGCCTGGAGTGAAGAGGGGGCGACGGTTCGCTCTGAAGCTTTCTTT. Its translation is CAWSEEGATVRSEAFF.

CDR3 sequence reads: CSVRSDTQYF. CDR3 nucleotide sequence: TGCAGCGTTCGGAGCGATACGCAGTATTTT. The rearrangement joins TRBV29-1 to TRBJ2-3; no clear D gene. The germline V gene has CDR1 SQVTM and CDR2 ANQGSEA. The CDR3 runs 10 residues. V lost 5 bases, J lost 6 bases, and 6 bases lay in between.

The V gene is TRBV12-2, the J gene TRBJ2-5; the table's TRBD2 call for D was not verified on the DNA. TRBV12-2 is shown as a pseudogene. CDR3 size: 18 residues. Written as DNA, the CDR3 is TGTGCAAGTCGCTTAGCGGGGAAAAGCGGGGGGGCAAGTGAGACCCAGTACTTC. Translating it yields CASRLAGKSGGASETQYF.

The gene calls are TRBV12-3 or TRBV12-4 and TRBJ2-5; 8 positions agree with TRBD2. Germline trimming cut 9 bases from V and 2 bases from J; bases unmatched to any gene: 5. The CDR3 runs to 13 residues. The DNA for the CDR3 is TGTGCCAGTGAGAAGCGGGGGCAAGAGACCCAGTACTTC. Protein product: CASEKRGQETQYF.